Listed below are T cell receptor beta chains from one sample, sequenced in a study of cytomegalovirus exposure and HLA in healthy donors. Some clones are missing from TCRdb's copy, which holds only in-frame ones; the method was immunoSEQ multiplex PCR. The sample includes about 190,000 clones, around 67% of them seen just once. The specimen sequenced was PBMCs. These receptor sequences come from a woman aged 25 to 39 in good health and CMV-seropositive. Each CDR3 is given with its conserved first and last residue. The D gene is left open where the match is weak. Size is stated for part of the rows, as once, few or many counts, or as a class when the clone is expanded.

j_gene,abundance,d_gene,v_gene,CDR3nt,CDR3aa
TRBJ2-6,.,TRBD2,TRBV7-9,TGTGCCAGCAGCGTACTAGCGGGCTTTGCAGGGGCCAACGTCCTGACTTTC,CASSVLAGFAGANVLTF
TRBJ1-1,few,.,TRBV7-2,TGTGCCAGCAGTCCAACCACTATCGGGATGAACACTGAAGCTTTCTTT,CASSPTTIGMNTEAFF
TRBJ2-2,.,.,TRBV5-1,TGCGCCAGCAGCTTGGGGGTGGGCCTCCCGGACACCGGGGAGCTGTTTTTT,CASSLGVGLPDTGELFF
TRBJ1-2,.,.,TRBV19,TGTGCCAGTGCCCTTAGGGGATTCTATGGCTACACCTTC,CASALRGFYGYTF
TRBJ2-7,.,TRBD2,TRBV13,TGTGCCAGCAGCTTAGGTGGGGGAGGGCCGAACTACGAGCAGTACTTC,CASSLGGGGPNYEQYF
TRBJ2-7,.,.,TRBV6-1,TGTGCCAGCACGGCAGGCAACTACGAGCAGTACTTC,CASTAGNYEQYF
TRBJ2-3,.,TRBD2,TRBV6-4,TGTGCCAGCAGTGGAGCGGGAGTATCAGATACGCAGTATTTT,CASSGAGVSDTQYF
TRBJ2-7,.,TRBD2,TRBV2,TGTGCCAGCAGTGGGACTAGGCCCTACGAGCAGTACTTC,CASSGTRPYEQYF
TRBJ2-5,once,TRBD1,TRBV28,TGTGCCAGCAGTTTCACCCGACTATCCGGGACAGTGTCAGAGACCCAGTACTTC,CASSFTRLSGTVSETQYF
TRBJ2-7,.,.,TRBV7-8,TGTGCCAGCAGCTCAGGGGGGACCCCCCCATACGAGCAGTACTTC,CASSSGGTPPYEQYF
TRBJ1-1,.,TRBD1,TRBV28,TGTGCCAGCAGTTCAAGACTCGGACAGGGGGCTTTCTTT,CASSSRLGQGAFF
TRBJ2-1,few,.,TRBV29-1,TGCAGCGTTGCCTCCGCGACAGGGGAGGGGCAGTTCTTC,CSVASATGEGQFF
TRBJ1-5,.,.,TRBV7-2,TGTGCCAGCAGCTTAGAAAGGAGGCAGCCCCAGCATTTT,CASSLERRQPQHF
TRBJ2-1,.,.,TRBV7-8,TGTGCCAGCAGCTCAGGGGGGCTAAGCAATGAGCAGTTCTTC,CASSSGGLSNEQFF
TRBJ2-3,.,TRBD2,TRBV2,TGTGCCAGCAGCCGAGGACTAGCGGGGCCCGTGGATACGCAGTATTTT,CASSRGLAGPVDTQYF
TRBJ2-3,once,.,TRBV7-2,TGTGCCAGCAGCTTAGGAGTAAATACGCAGTATTTT,CASSLGVNTQYF